The present TCR beta chain was sequenced within a study of T-cell memory formation after mild COVID-19 (dated by TCRdb to the early 2020s). About the investigation overall: TCR sequence clusters from the two donors were found to be largely donor specific. The cohort comprised two young, previously healthy adult volunteers, one female and one male. In a couple of donors, T-cell clones that expanded and contracted after mild COVID-19 were followed by sequencing TCRalpha and TCRbeta repertoires longitudinally.

Looking up the germline V gene yields CDR1 SGHRS and CDR2 YFSETQ. V drops 2 bases and J drops 10 bases, leaving 16 bases in between. The CDR3 goes from the cysteine to the phenylalanine over 14 residues. Only CDR3 DNA remains: 42 bases, in frame from the first base. The instrument was an Illumina NovaSeq 6000. TCRalpha and TCRbeta cDNA libraries were built by 5'RACE with constant-segment primers, adding sample barcodes and unique molecular identifiers. RNA was extracted from every sample with Trizol reagent. The libraries were amplified in two PCR steps, and the second step added a second sample barcode and Illumina TruSeq adapters. Sequencing of the libraries was done on an Illumina NovaSeq, producing 2 x 150 bp paired-end reads. On the study's bioinformatics: Demultiplexing of reads and collapsing into UMI-guided consensus sequences were performed with migec v1.2.7. Using mixcr v2.1.11, UMI consensuses were aligned to TRA and TRB V and J templates and then assembled into clonotypes. Clonotypes were classified as expanded or contracted when called significant by both edgeR and NoisET, with noise models trained on biological replicates. For edgeR calls, the thresholds were a false discovery rate-adjusted p below 0.01 and a log2 fold-change of 1. As an exploratory analysis of dynamics, PCA with hierarchical clustering was applied to max-normalized trajectories of the 1000 most abundant clonotypes. Separately sequenced CD4+ and CD8+ repertoires were used to assign the CD4 or CD8 phenotype of responding clones. TCRdb reworked the public reads: Q25 trimming with fastp, MiXCR clone assembly, productive beta chains retained. Records with the same CDR3 protein are collapsed into one entry carrying the most frequent genes and DNA. The V and J calls, along with clone size, are taken from TCRdb and not from the paper's own processing. Here the sample has approximately 170,000 distinct CDR3 sequences; approximately 12% occur a single time. The ten largest make up 2.5% to 3.5% of the sample.

Points on this clonotype: Its antigen is not yet known. No base quality values were provided; no much bigger clone lies one nucleotide off.

Points the paper makes about the study in general: Some responding clones were found in pre-infection memory, which suggests that pre-existing cross-reactive memory T cells took part in the SARS-CoV-2 response. The study included only a couple of mild cases, and larger cohorts that include severe cases with pre-infection samples were judged to be necessary. From day 15 to 85, contracting clones showed balanced CD4/CD8 phenotypes, whereas a second wave of clones that expanded from day 15 to 37 leaned towards CD4+. Contracting CD4+ clones were found mainly in CM and EM memory subsets, while CD8+ clones were enriched in EMRA. SARS-CoV-2 specificity was not confirmed for the second-wave clones peaking on day 37.

PBMCs were isolated by Ficoll-Paque density gradient centrifugation. The TCR originated in a man aged 18-30 years who had mild COVID-19 (a few samples of this study predate the infection). The sample titles of this study are shuffled in the database, so cell type and time point are left out; the donor was told from shared clones. The sequenced sample consisted of PBMCs or a T cell subset sorted from them (not recorded which). In this chain, TRBV5-1 is recombined with TRBJ2-1, with the D assignment possibly TRBD1 or TRBD2, given 5 matching bases for each. The CDR3: CASSFRAPWGEQFF. The nucleotide sequence reads TGCGCCAGCAGCTTCCGCGCCCCCTGGGGGGAGCAGTTCTTC.